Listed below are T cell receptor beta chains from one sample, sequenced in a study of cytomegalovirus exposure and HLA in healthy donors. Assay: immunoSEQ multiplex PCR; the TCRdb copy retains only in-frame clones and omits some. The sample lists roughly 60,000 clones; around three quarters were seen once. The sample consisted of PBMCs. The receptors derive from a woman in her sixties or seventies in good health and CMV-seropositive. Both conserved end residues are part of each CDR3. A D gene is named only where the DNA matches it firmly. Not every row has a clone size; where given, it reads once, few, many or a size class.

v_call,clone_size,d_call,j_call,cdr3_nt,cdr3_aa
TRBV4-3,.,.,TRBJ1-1,TGCGCCAGCAGCCAAAAGTGGGCGGGGGATCTGAACACTGAAGCTTTCTTT,CASSQKWAGDLNTEAFF
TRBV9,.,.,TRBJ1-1,TGTGCCAGCAGCGTAGGTGGAGGGGAAGCTTTCTTT,CASSVGGGEAFF
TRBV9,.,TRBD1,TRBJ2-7,TGTGCCAGCAGCGCCAGGGACAGGGGTTACGAGCAGTACTTC,CASSARDRGYEQYF
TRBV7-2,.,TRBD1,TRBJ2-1,TGTGCCAGCAGTCTAGAGGGGACAGGGACCTACAATGAGCAGTTCTTC,CASSLEGTGTYNEQFF
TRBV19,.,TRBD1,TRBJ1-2,TGTGCCAGTATCAACAGGGGAAAGGGCGGCTACACCTTC,CASINRGKGGYTF
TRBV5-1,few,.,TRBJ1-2,TGCGCCAGCAGCCCAGGGAGGCATGGCTACACCTTC,CASSPGRHGYTF
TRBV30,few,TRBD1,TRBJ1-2,TGTGCCTGGAGCTTTATACCGGGACAGTTCGGCTATGGCTACACCTTC,CAWSFIPGQFGYGYTF
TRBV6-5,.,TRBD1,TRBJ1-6,TGTGCCAGCAAATCAACCGGGACAGGGAACTCACCCCTCCACTTT,CASKSTGTGNSPLHF
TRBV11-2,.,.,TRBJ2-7,TGTGCCAGCAGCTTAGTAATACAGGGATACGAGCAGTACTTC,CASSLVIQGYEQYF
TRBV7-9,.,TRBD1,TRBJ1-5,TGTGCCAGCAGCGCCGGGACAGGGGGTCAGCCCCAGCATTTT,CASSAGTGGQPQHF
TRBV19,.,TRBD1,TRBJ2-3,TGTGCCAGTTCGACAGGGGGCACAGATACGCAGTATTTT,CASSTGGTDTQYF
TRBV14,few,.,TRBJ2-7,TGTGCCAGCAGCTCTGGGCGGGGATCCTACGAGCAGTACTTC,CASSSGRGSYEQYF
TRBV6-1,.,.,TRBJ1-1,TGTGCCAGCCTATGGGTCCGAGGCACTGAAGCTTTCTTT,CASLWVRGTEAFF
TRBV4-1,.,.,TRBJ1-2,TGCGCCAGCAGCCAAGAGGGTCGGATCACTACTCGGGGCTACACCTTC,CASSQEGRITTRGYTF
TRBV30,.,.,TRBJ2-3,TGTGCCTGGAGTCGGACAGCCTCTAGCACAGATACGCAGTATTTT,CAWSRTASSTDTQYF
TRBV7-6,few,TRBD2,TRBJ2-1,TGTGCCAGCAGCTTAGGGCGACTAGCGGGGGACAATGAGCAGTTCTTC,CASSLGRLAGDNEQFF
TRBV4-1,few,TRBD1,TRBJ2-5,TGCGCCAGCAGCCAAGCGACAGGGGAACTCTCTCAAGAGACCCAGTACTTC,CASSQATGELSQETQYF
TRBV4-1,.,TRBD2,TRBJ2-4,TGCGCCAGCAGCCTGACCCCTAGCGGGGGCAACATTCAGTACTTC,CASSLTPSGGNIQYF
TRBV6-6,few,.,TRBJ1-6,TGTGCCAGCCACGAAGATCTCAGCTCCTATAATTCACCCCTCCACTTT,CASHEDLSSYNSPLHF
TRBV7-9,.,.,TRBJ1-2,TGTGCCAGCAGCTTAGGGGAGGGCTATGGCTACACCTTC,CASSLGEGYGYTF
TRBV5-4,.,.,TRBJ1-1,TGTGCCAGCAGCTTTCAGGGATTAAGGAACACTGAAGCTTTCTTT,CASSFQGLRNTEAFF
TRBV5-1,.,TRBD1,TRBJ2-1,TGCGCCAGCAGCCCGGGACAGACCTCCTACAATGAGCAGTTCTTC,CASSPGQTSYNEQFF
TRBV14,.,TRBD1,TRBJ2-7,TGTGCCAGCAGCCAAGATTACCTCCTCGACAGGGGGTCATACGAGCAGTACTTC,CASSQDYLLDRGSYEQYF
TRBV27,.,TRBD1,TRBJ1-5,TGTGCCAGCAGTTTAAGACAGGGTAGCAATCAGCCCCAGCATTTT,CASSLRQGSNQPQHF